This entry is about one TCR beta chain. This entry comes from a study of blood T cell repertoires in COVID-19. Study-wide background: PBMCs, B-cell-depleted T cells, or T cells provided the cDNA or gDNA that made up the material.

From germline, CDR1 is SGHTA and CDR2 FQGNSA. After removal of 3 bases from V and 3 bases from J, the junction contained 9 bases not matched to a gene. The CDR3 extends over 17 amino acids. Here immunoSEQ multiplex PCR was the method, and the copy in TCRdb shows in-frame clones only, minus some. The sample records hundreds of thousands of clones, 70% to 90% being singletons. The sequence derives from a woman aged 25 to 39 with active or convalescent COVID-19. This sequence joins TRBV7-2 and TRBJ1-2; 11 bases fit TRBD1. The sequencing input was peripheral blood. CDR3 DNA: TGTGCCAGCAGCTTTTGGGGACAGGGGGTTAGGGACTATGGCTACACCTTC. Its translation: CASSFWGQGVRDYGYTF.